This T cell receptor (beta chain) was captured by sequencing in a study of T-cell memory formation after mild COVID-19. Study-wide results and caveats: Later expanders leaned CD4+, whereas day 15 to 85 contracting clones were balanced CD4/CD8.

Looked up from germline, CDR1 is MNHEY and CDR2 is SVGEGT. This CDR3 has 13 amino acids. Trimming pared 7 bases from V and 3 bases from J, leaving 10 bases between. TCRdb ran MiXCR on the 5' RACE reads and lists one entry per CDR3 protein. The sample yields about 320,000 distinct CDR3 sequences, about 13% seen once. Remarks on this clonotype: The antigen is not known.

V is TRBV6-2 or TRBV6-3 and J is TRBJ1-3, with D perhaps matching TRBD1 (5 bases). The source is a man aged 18 to 30 who had mild COVID-19 (a few samples of this study predate the infection). Cell type and time point are not known. The sequencing sample was made of PBMCs or a T cell subset sorted from them (not recorded which). CDR3 in amino acids: CASKRGGGNTIYF. CDR3 sequence (DNA): TGTGCCAGCAAGAGGGGCGGTGGAAACACCATATATTTT.